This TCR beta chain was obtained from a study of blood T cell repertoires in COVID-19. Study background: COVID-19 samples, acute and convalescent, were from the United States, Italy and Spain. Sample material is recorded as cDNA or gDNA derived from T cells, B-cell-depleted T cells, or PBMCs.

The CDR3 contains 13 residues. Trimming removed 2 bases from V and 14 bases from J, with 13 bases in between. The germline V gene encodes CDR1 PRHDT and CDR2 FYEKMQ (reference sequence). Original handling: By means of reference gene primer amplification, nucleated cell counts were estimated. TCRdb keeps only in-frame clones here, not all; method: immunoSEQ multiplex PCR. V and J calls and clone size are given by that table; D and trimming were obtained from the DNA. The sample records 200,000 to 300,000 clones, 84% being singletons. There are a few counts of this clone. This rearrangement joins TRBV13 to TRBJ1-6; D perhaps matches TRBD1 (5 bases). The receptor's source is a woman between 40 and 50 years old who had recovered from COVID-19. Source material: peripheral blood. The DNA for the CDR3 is TGTGCCAGCAGCTTACAGGGCAGTTCGGCCCTCCACTTT. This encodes CASSLQGSSALHF.